This is a list of T cell receptor beta chains from one sample in a study of blood T cell repertoires in COVID-19. Libraries were prepared by immunoSEQ multiplex PCR; TCRdb keeps only in-frame clonotypes and omits some of them. The repertoire holds just over 650,000 clones, with more than 80% as singletons. The sequencing sample was made of peripheral blood. Source of these receptors: a woman under 30 with acute or convalescent COVID-19. Both conserved end residues are part of each CDR3. A D gene is named only where the DNA matches it firmly. Rows may omit the clone size; those that give it use once, few, many or a size class.

>TRBV27|-|-|TRBJ2-2
TGTGCCAGCAGTTTAGGAGGAGGGAAGGGCACCGGGGAGCTGTTTTTT
CASSLGGGKGTGELFF
>TRBV5-1|-|-|TRBJ1-2
TGCGCCAGCAGCCAGAAACTGACAGATCCCTTTGGCTACACCTTC
CASSQKLTDPFGYTF
>TRBV11-2|once|TRBD2|TRBJ2-2
TGTGCCAGCAGCTTCCAGCGGGGGGTCTGGAACACCGGGGAGCTGTTTTTT
CASSFQRGVWNTGELFF
>TRBV25-1|-|-|TRBJ2-3
TGTGCCAGCAGTGTCTACACAGGAGCCCAGACGGGAGATACGCAGTATTTT
CASSVYTGAQTGDTQYF
>TRBV30|-|-|TRBJ1-5
TGTGCCTGGAATCACGGGGGGAACAATCAGCCCCAGCATTTT
CAWNHGGNNQPQHF
>TRBV15|-|TRBD1|TRBJ1-5
TGTGCCGCCCGGGACAGGGACTATCAGCCCCAGCATTTT
CAARDRDYQPQHF
>TRBV7-8|-|TRBD1|TRBJ1-5
TGTGCCAGCAGCAGAGGGACAGCCTCCAATCAGCCCCAGCATTTT
CASSRGTASNQPQHF
>TRBV19|-|TRBD1|TRBJ1-5
TGTGCCAGTAGTTTGCGAGAGGTTTGGGGACAGGCTGAAAATAGCAATCAGCCCCAGCATTTT
CASSLREVWGQAENSNQPQHF
>TRBV19|once|TRBD1|TRBJ1-2
TGTGCCAGTAGTAGCGGAGGACAGGCCACCCTTGGCTACACCTTC
CASSSGGQATLGYTF
>TRBV6-5|-|-|TRBJ1-1
TGTGCCAGCAGCGGACAGTTTCGCACTGAAGCTTTCTTT
CASSGQFRTEAFF
>TRBV4-2|-|TRBD2|TRBJ2-7
TGTGCCAGCAGCCAGACCGGACTAGCGGGGTCCACCTACGAGCAGTACTTC
CASSQTGLAGSTYEQYF
>TRBV9|-|TRBD1|TRBJ1-6
TGTGCCAGCAGCGTAGGGGGGACAGGGGTTTCACCCCTCCACTTT
CASSVGGTGVSPLHF
>TRBV2|-|-|TRBJ2-7
TGTGCCAGCAGTGACCCACACTCCTACGAGCAGTACTTC
CASSDPHSYEQYF
>TRBV30|once|-|TRBJ1-5
TGTGCCTGGAGTTCCGGGTTACCAAATCAGCCCCAGCATTTT
CAWSSGLPNQPQHF
>TRBV30|-|TRBD1|TRBJ1-5
TGTGCCTGGAGTGGACAGGGCACGAGCAATCAGCCCCAGCATTTT
CAWSGQGTSNQPQHF
>TRBV24-1|-|-|TRBJ2-3
TGTGCCACCAGTGACCGCCGGGACTCGAGGGTTACGCAGTATTTT
CATSDRRDSRVTQYF
>TRBV24-1|-|TRBD1|TRBJ1-5
TGTGCCACCAGTGATGCTGGGACAGACTATAGCAATCAGCCCCAGCATTTT
CATSDAGTDYSNQPQHF
>TRBV19|-|-|TRBJ1-2
TGTGCCAGTACCCCAGGGTATGGCTACACCTTC
CASTPGYGYTF
>TRBV5-1|-|-|TRBJ1-1
TGCGCCAGCAGCTTGGCCACCGCCCCGGGCACTGAAGCTTTCTTT
CASSLATAPGTEAFF
>TRBV5-1|many|TRBD1|TRBJ1-2
TGCGCCAGCAGCTTGGACCCCGGGACAGGGGGCGCAAATGGCTACACCTTC
CASSLDPGTGGANGYTF
>TRBV12-3/TRBV12-4|-|-|TRBJ1-1
TGTGCCAGCAGACCGACAGGGAACACTGAAGCTTTCTTT
CASRPTGNTEAFF
>TRBV7-2|-|-|TRBJ2-1
TGTGCCAGCAGCTTCGGGGTTATCGAGTTCTTC
CASSFGVIEFF
>TRBV2|-|TRBD2|TRBJ2-3
TGTGCCAGCAGACAGAGACTAGCGGACGATACGCAGTATTTT
CASRQRLADDTQYF
>TRBV5-4|-|TRBD1|TRBJ1-4
TGTGCCAGCAGCGGAACAGGGGCAACTAATGAAAAACTGTTTTTT
CASSGTGATNEKLFF
>TRBV20-1|-|-|TRBJ1-1
TGCAGTGTACCGACGGGTTCTGAAGCTTTCTTT
CSVPTGSEAFF
>TRBV5-1|-|TRBD1|TRBJ1-4
TGCGCCAGCAGCTTGGGACAGGGGGCGTTGGATGAAAAACTGTTTTTT
CASSLGQGALDEKLFF
>TRBV3-1/TRBV3-2|-|TRBD2|TRBJ2-2
TGTGCCAGCAGCCGAGGGACTAGCGGGGGATGGTCCCCCGGGGAGCTGTTTTTT
CASSRGTSGGWSPGELFF
>TRBV2|-|-|TRBJ1-1
TGTGCCACTGCCGGGTTGGGGGGCACTGAAGCTTTCTTT
CATAGLGGTEAFF
>TRBV7-8|-|TRBD1|TRBJ1-5
TGTGCCAGCAGCCGACACAGGGGCACTCAGCCCCAGCATTTT
CASSRHRGTQPQHF
>TRBV5-1|-|-|TRBJ2-5
TGCGCCAGCAGCGAGGGGTGGAGGGAATACCAAGAGACCCAGTACTTC
CASSEGWREYQETQYF
>TRBV20-1|-|TRBD1|TRBJ2-1
TGCAGTGCTGGGGACAGGGGGCAGTTCTTC
CSAGDRGQFF
>TRBV6-5|-|TRBD2|TRBJ2-7
TGTGCCAGCACCCAACTAGCGGGGGAATCCTACGAGCAGTACTTC
CASTQLAGESYEQYF
>TRBV21-1|-|-|TRBJ2-7
TGTGCCAGCAGCAAAGGGGAAAGGCGGGGGGCCTACGAGCAGTACTTC
CASSKGERRGAYEQYF
>TRBV5-5|once|TRBD1|TRBJ1-2
TGTGCCAGCAGCCCGACGCGACAGGGTAGTAGCTACACCTTC
CASSPTRQGSSYTF
>TRBV6-1|-|-|TRBJ2-1
TGTGCCAGCAGTGAAGAAGGGAGAAGGAGCTCCTACAATGAGCAGTTCTTC
CASSEEGRRSSYNEQFF
>TRBV6-5|-|-|TRBJ1-4
TGTGCCAGCAGACCTGACAGAGCAAATGAAAAACTGTTTTTT
CASRPDRANEKLFF
>TRBV2|-|-|TRBJ1-5
TGTGCCAGCAGAGATGACAGGAATCAGCCCCAGCATTTT
CASRDDRNQPQHF
>TRBV2|-|-|TRBJ2-7
TGTGCCAGCTGTGTGGGGGGCCGCGGCCCGGGGAGGGGATACGAGCAGTACTTC
CASCVGGRGPGRGYEQYF
>TRBV10-3|-|-|TRBJ1-1
TGTGCCATCGGACAGATGAACACTGAAGCTTTCTTT
CAIGQMNTEAFF
>TRBV24-1|few|-|TRBJ1-5
TGTGCCACCAGTGATCAAGATTGGAGGCAGCCCCAGCATTTT
CATSDQDWRQPQHF
>TRBV5-1|-|TRBD1|TRBJ1-2
TGCGCCAGCAGCCCAACGGACAGGATCCATCCTTATGGCTACACCTTC
CASSPTDRIHPYGYTF
>TRBV5-1|-|TRBD2|TRBJ2-7
TGCGCCAGCAGCTCTTCCGGGGGGAGCTCCTACGAGCAGTACTTC
CASSSSGGSSYEQYF
>TRBV6-6|-|-|TRBJ1-2
TGTGCCAGCAGTTACGGACCTACCCTACGGGGCTATGGCTACACCTTC
CASSYGPTLRGYGYTF
>TRBV19|-|TRBD1|TRBJ1-2
TGTGCCAGCCGACCCGAGCCCAGGGGGCTTGGCTACACCTTC
CASRPEPRGLGYTF
>TRBV6-1|once|TRBD1|TRBJ2-7
TGTGCCAGCAGTGCATGGGGGACAGGGGATCCCTACGAGCAGTACTTC
CASSAWGTGDPYEQYF
>TRBV2|-|TRBD1|TRBJ1-4
TGTGCCAGCAGTGGAGGGACAGGGGTTAATGAAAAACTGTTTTTT
CASSGGTGVNEKLFF
>TRBV11-2|-|-|TRBJ1-2
TGTGCCAGCAGCTTAGGGGGAGTTTCTTCTGGCTACACCTTC
CASSLGGVSSGYTF
>TRBV11-3|-|TRBD1|TRBJ2-1
TGTGCCAGCAGCGTCGGGACAGCTCCCTACAATGAGCAGTTCTTC
CASSVGTAPYNEQFF